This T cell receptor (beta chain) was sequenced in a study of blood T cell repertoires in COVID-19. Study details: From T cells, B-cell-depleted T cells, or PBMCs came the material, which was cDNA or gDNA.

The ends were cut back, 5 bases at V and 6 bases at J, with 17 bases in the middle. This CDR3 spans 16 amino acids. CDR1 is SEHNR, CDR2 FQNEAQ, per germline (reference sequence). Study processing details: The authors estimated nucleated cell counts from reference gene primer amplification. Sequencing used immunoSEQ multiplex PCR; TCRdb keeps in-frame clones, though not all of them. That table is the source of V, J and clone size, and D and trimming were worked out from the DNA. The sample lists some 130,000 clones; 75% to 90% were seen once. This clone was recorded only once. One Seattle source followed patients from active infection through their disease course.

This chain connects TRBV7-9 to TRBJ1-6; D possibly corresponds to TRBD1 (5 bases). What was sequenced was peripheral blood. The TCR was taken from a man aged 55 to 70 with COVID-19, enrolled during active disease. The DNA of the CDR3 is TGTGCCAGCAGCGTCTGGGGAGGGGCCCCTAATTCACCCCTCCACTTT. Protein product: CASSVWGGAPNSPLHF. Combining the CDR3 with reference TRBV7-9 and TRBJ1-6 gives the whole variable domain DTGVSQNPRHKITKRGQNVTFRCDPISEHNRLYWYRQTLGQGPEFLTYFQNEAQLEKSRLLSDRFSAERPKGSFSTLEIQRTEQGDSAMYLCASSVWGGAPNSPLHFGNGTRLTVT.